This TCR beta chain was recorded in a study of T-cell memory formation after mild COVID-19. Background on the study: TCR clusters largely stayed donor specific.

This clonotype turned up a few times. Its antigen is unknown. Amplification by 5'RACE using constant-segment primers produced TCR alpha and TCR beta cDNA libraries that carried sample barcodes and UMIs. TCRdb redid the calling of the 5' RACE reads with MiXCR, one entry per CDR3 protein. The data show about 270,000 distinct CDR3 sequences, 15% seen once. Germline V gene lookup returns CDR1 SGHVS and CDR2 FNYEAQ. J gave up 14 bases and V 3 bases, and 16 bases lay outside the gene matches. This CDR3 region has 15 residues. Notes on the study in general: Later expanders leaned CD4+, whereas clones that contracted between day 15 and 85 were balanced CD4/CD8. The study found contracting CD4+ clones mainly in CM and EM and contracting CD8+ clones in EMRA.

The sequence was collected from an adult woman who had mild COVID-19 (a few samples of this study predate the infection). Cell type and time point are not known. What was sequenced was PBMCs or a T cell subset sorted from them (not recorded which). The chain is built from TRBV7-6 and TRBJ1-3; the match to TRBD1 covers 7 bases. CDR3 coding DNA: TGTGCCAGCAGCTTGCAGCCCGGGGCTGGAAGGGGGCTATATTTT. It specifies CASSLQPGAGRGLYF. Supplemented by reference TRBV7-6 and TRBJ1-3, the full variable domain reads GAGVSQSPRYKVTKRGQDVALRCDPISGHVSLYWYRQALGQGPEFLTYFNYEAQQDKSGLPNDRFSAERPEGSISTLTIQRTEQRDSAMYRCASSLQPGAGRGLYFGEGSWLTVV.